The present T cell receptor (beta chain) was sequenced within a study of CD8 T cells in ankylosing spondylitis. Study findings and constraints: A TCR beta motif of roughly eight highly homologous variants appeared characteristic of ankylosing spondylitis blood.

Germline lookup yields CDR1 SEHNR and CDR2 FQNEAQ (reference sequence). The CDR3 is made up of 15 amino acids. The V and J ends lost 4 bases and 5 bases respectively, with 17 bases between them. By quantitative 5'-RACE with molecular barcodes, the TCR beta libraries were made. Each CDR3 protein is one row after TCRdb ran MiXCR on the 5' RACE reads. The sample includes a few hundred thousand distinct CDR3 sequences, roughly 12% of them seen just once. Notes on this clonotype: Its antigen remains unknown.

The V call is TRBV7-9, the J call TRBJ2-5; perhaps TRBD2 as D (5 bases). The sample was blood, either unsorted or a sorted T cell fraction (not recorded which). The origin of this receptor is a male donor with ankylosing spondylitis. The CDR3 region has the DNA TGTGCCAGCAGCTCCCAACTAGGGTTCAGGGAGACCCAGTACTTC. Residues: CASSSQLGFRETQYF.